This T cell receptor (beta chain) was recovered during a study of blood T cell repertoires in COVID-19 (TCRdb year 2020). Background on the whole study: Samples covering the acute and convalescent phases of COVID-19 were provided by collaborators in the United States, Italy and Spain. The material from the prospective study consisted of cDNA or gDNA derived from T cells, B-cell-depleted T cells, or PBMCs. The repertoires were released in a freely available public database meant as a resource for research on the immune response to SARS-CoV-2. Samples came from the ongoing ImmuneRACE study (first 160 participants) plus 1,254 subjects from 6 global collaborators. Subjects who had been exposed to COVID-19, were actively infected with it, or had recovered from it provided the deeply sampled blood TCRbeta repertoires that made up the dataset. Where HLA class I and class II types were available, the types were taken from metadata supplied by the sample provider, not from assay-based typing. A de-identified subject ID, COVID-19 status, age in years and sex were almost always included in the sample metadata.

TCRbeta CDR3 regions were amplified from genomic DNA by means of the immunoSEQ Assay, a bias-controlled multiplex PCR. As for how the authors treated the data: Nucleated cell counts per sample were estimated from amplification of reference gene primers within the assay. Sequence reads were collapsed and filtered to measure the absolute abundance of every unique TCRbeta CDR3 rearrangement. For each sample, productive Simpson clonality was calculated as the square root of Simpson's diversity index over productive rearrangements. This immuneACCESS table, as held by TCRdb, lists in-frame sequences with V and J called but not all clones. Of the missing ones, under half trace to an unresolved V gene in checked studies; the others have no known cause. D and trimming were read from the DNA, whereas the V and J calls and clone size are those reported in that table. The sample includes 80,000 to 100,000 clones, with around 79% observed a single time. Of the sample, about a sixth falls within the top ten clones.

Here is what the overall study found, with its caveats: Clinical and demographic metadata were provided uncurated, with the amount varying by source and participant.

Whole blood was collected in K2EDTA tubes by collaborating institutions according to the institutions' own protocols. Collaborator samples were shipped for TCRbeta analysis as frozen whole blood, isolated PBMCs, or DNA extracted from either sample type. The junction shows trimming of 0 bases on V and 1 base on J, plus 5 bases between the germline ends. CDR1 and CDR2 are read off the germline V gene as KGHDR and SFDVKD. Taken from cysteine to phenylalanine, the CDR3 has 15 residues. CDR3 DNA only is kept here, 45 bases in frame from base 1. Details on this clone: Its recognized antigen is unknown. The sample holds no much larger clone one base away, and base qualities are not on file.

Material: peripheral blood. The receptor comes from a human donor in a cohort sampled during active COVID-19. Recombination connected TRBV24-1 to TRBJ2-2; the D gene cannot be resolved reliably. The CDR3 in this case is CATSDLQRNTGELFF. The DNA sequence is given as TGTGCCACCAGTGATTTGCAGCGGAACACCGGGGAGCTGTTTTTT.